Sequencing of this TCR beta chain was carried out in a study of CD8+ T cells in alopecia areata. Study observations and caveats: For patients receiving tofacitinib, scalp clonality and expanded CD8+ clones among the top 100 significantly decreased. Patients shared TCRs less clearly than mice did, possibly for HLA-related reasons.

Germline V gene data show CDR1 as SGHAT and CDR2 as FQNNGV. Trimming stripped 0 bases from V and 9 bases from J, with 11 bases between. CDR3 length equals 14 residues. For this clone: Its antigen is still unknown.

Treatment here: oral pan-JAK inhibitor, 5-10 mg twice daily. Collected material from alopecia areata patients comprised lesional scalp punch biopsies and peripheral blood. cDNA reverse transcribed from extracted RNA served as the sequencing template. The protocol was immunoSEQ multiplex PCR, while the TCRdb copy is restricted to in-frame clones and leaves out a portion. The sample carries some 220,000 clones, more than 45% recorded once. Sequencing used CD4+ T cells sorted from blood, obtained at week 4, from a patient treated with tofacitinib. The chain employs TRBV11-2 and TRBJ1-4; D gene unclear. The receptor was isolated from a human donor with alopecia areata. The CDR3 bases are TGTGCCAGCAGCTTAGAAGGCGTTATGCAAAAACTGTTTTTT. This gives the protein CASSLEGVMQKLFF.